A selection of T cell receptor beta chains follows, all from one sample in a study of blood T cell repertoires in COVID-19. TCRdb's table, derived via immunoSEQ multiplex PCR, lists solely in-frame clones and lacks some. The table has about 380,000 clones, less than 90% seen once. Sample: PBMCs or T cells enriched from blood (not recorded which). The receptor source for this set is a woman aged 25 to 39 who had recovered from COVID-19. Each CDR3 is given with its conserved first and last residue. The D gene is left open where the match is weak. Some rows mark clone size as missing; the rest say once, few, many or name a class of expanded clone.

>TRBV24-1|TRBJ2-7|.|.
CATSGLAVTYEQYF
TGTGCCACCAGTGGACTCGCGGTGACCTACGAGCAGTACTTC
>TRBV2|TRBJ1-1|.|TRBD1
CASSEVPGQGTSAEAFF
TGTGCCAGCAGTGAAGTCCCGGGACAGGGGACCAGCGCTGAAGCTTTCTTT
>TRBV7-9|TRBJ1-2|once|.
CASRSTGIDGYTF
TGTGCCAGCAGATCCACGGGTATTGATGGCTACACCTTC
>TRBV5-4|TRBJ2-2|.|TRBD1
CASSSGTGDTGELFF
TGTGCCAGCAGTTCCGGGACAGGGGACACCGGGGAGCTGTTTTTT
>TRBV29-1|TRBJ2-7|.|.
CSARQAPSSYEQYF
TGCAGCGCGAGACAGGCGCCGAGCTCCTACGAGCAGTACTTC
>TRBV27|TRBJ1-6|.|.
CASSSGVPYNSPLHF
TGTGCCAGCAGTTCAGGGGTTCCGTATAATTCACCCCTCCACTTT
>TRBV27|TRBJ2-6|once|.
CASYAASGANVLTF
TGTGCCAGCTACGCCGCGTCTGGGGCCAACGTCCTGACTTTC
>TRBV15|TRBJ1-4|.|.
CATSKGGEEKLFF
TGTGCCACCAGCAAAGGGGGTGAGGAAAAACTGTTTTTT
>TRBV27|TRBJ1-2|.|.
CASSLSVDTGGRDGYTF
TGTGCCAGCAGTTTATCAGTTGATACGGGGGGGCGGGATGGCTACACCTTC
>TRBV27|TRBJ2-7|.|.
CASSLYPGDSYEQYF
TGTGCCAGCAGTTTATATCCAGGGGACTCCTACGAGCAGTACTTC
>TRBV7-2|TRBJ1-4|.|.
CASSLRRASTNEKLFF
TGTGCCAGCAGCTTACGGAGGGCCTCAACTAATGAAAAACTGTTTTTT
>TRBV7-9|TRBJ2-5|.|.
CASSLAPRETQYF
TGTGCCAGCAGCTTAGCTCCCCGAGAGACCCAGTACTTC
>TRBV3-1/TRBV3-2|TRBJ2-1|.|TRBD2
CASSRQRGTNEQFF
TGTGCCAGCAGCCGGCAGCGGGGAACCAATGAGCAGTTCTTC
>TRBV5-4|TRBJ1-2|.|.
CASSREDGYTF
TGTGCCAGCAGCAGGGAGGATGGCTACACCTTC
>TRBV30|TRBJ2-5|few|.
CAWSVRVRETQYF
TGTGCCTGGAGTGTACGGGTACGAGAGACCCAGTACTTC
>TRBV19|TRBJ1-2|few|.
CASSIGYGYTF
TGTGCCAGTAGTATCGGCTATGGCTACACCTTC
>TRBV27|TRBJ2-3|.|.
CASRPDRADTQYF
TGTGCCAGCAGGCCCGACAGAGCAGATACGCAGTATTTT
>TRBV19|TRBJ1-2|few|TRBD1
CASTSGTGSYGYTF
TGTGCCAGTACCTCGGGGACAGGGTCCTATGGCTACACCTTC
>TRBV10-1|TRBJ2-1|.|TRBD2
CASSESGTSYEQFF
TGCGCCAGCAGTGAAAGTGGGACTAGCTATGAGCAGTTCTTC
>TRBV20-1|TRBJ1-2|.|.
CSASKASYGEGYTF
TGCAGTGCTAGTAAGGCCAGCTATGGAGAGGGCTACACCTTC
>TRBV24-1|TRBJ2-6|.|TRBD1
CATSDSRQGVKANVLTF
TGTGCCACCAGTGACTCCAGACAGGGGGTCAAAGCCAACGTCCTGACTTTC
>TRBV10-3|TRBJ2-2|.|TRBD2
CASVAGGNTGELFF
TGTGCCTCAGTAGCGGGGGGCAATACCGGGGAGCTGTTTTTT
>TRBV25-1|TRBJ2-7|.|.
CASRRGGLSRYEQYF
TGTGCCAGCAGGAGGGGGGGCCTTTCTCGTTACGAGCAGTACTTC
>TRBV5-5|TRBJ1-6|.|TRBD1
CASSSGTVNSPLHF
TGTGCCAGCAGCTCCGGGACAGTTAATTCACCCCTCCACTTT
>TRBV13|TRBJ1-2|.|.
CASSVDSYQATF
TGTGCCAGCAGCGTAGACAGCTACCAGGCTACCTTC
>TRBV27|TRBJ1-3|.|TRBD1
CASSPGTGSDTIYF
TGTGCCAGCAGCCCCGGGACAGGGAGTGACACCATATATTTT
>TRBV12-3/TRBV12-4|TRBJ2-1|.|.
CASRVDRDNEQFF
TGTGCCAGCAGGGTGGACAGAGACAATGAGCAGTTCTTC
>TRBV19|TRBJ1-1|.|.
CASSGERTEAFF
TGTGCCAGTAGTGGGGAGCGCACTGAAGCTTTCTTT
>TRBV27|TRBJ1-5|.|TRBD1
CASSTGTDQPQHF
TGTGCCAGCAGTACAGGGACAGATCAGCCCCAGCATTTT
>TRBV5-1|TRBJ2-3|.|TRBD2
CASSLAEREPDTQYF
TGCGCCAGCAGCTTGGCCGAGCGGGAACCAGATACGCAGTATTTT
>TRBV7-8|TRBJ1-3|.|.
CASSPRRITTSGNTIYF
TGTGCCAGCAGCCCCCGGAGGATTACAACCTCTGGAAACACCATATATTTT
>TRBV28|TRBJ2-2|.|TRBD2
CASSLFMGRDNTGELFF
TGTGCCAGCAGTTTATTTATGGGGAGGGACAACACCGGGGAGCTGTTTTTT
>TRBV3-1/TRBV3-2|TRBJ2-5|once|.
CASSLGGAVGYF
TGTGCCAGCAGCCTCGGAGGGGCCGTGGGGTACTTC
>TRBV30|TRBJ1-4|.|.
CAWSLHENEKLFF
TGTGCCTGGAGTCTTCATGAGAATGAAAAACTGTTTTTT
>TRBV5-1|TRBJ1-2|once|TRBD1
CASSSGQGYGYTF
TGCGCCAGCAGTTCTGGACAGGGCTACGGCTACACCTTC
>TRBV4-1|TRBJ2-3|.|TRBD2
CASSQDDSGGVTDTQYF
TGCGCCAGCAGCCAAGATGATAGCGGGGGGGTCACAGATACGCAGTATTTT
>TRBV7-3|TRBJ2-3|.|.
CASSLGHLAGDTQYF
TGTGCCAGCAGCTTAGGTCACCTAGCTGGAGATACGCAGTATTTT
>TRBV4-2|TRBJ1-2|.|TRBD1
CASSAGTGGGTGYTF
TGTGCCAGCAGCGCTGGGACAGGGGGTGGTACTGGCTACACCTTC
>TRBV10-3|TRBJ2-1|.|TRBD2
CAISEGASGGHNSYNEQFF
TGTGCCATCAGTGAGGGCGCTAGCGGGGGCCATAACTCCTACAATGAGCAGTTCTTC
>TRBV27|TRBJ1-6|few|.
CASSWGLINSPLHF
TGTGCCAGCAGTTGGGGACTTATTAATTCACCCCTCCACTTT
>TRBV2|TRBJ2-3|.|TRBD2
CASSEGLAGTDTQYF
TGTGCCAGCAGTGAAGGGCTAGCGGGGACAGATACGCAGTATTTT
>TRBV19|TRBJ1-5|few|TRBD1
CASSTDRGSNQPQHF
TGTGCCAGTAGTACCGACAGGGGGAGCAATCAGCCCCAGCATTTT
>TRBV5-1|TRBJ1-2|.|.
CASSFESGTYGYTF
TGCGCCAGCAGCTTCGAATCAGGAACTTATGGCTACACCTTC
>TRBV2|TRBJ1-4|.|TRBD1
CASSGIGQGYFEKLFF
TGTGCCAGCAGTGGTATTGGACAGGGATATTTTGAAAAACTGTTTTTT
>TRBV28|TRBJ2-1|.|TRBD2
CASRRTSYNEQFF
TGTGCCAGCAGGCGGACTAGTTACAATGAGCAGTTCTTC
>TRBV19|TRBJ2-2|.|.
CASGVGGVLVRTGELFF
TGTGCCAGTGGAGTAGGGGGGGTACTGGTTAGGACCGGGGAGCTGTTTTTT
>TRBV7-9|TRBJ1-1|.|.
CASNGEGNTEAFF
TGTGCCAGCAACGGGGAGGGGAACACTGAAGCTTTCTTT
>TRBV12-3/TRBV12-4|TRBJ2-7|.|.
CASSSSYEQYF
TGTGCCAGCAGTTCTTCCTACGAGCAGTACTTC